The clone carrying this T cell receptor beta chain came up many times. Its antigen is not known. Read data end 3 residues before the CDR3 end; the end is taken from the germline J gene. This sample stems from a study of T cell clonality in common variable immunodeficiency. Study-wide findings and caveats: Compared with healthy controls, CVID subjects showed increased TCRbeta clonality, mostly in about a third. Fewer TCRbeta clones were shared among CVID subjects than controls.

Heparinized whole blood, about 5 to 8.5 ml, came from each donor. The CDR3 is 16 residues long. CDR1 is KGHDR, CDR2 SFDVKD, per germline. Trimming left V 2 bases short and J 0 bases short, with 11 bases between. Measured with immunoSEQ multiplex PCR; TCRdb has only the in-frame clones, and not every one. This sample has around 60,000 clones and no singletons, with around 1.7% in the ten largest. The chain couples TRBV24-1 to TRBJ2-3; D is ambiguous. This TCR was sampled from a person aged 18 to 75 in good health. Sequencing was done on a sample of peripheral blood mononuclear cells. The CDR3 sequence is CATSDSVLYSTDTQYF. Incomplete CDR3 DNA: TGTGCCACCAGTGATTCAGTGTTGTATAGCACAGATACG.